A single sample gave rise to the 5 T cell receptor beta chains below, sequenced in a study of T cells after yellow fever vaccination. TCRdb independently ran MiXCR on the 5' RACE reads; one entry per CDR3 protein. The data show about 360,000 distinct CDR3 sequences, over 5% seen once. The sample here was PBMCs, taken 5 days after the yellow fever booster vaccination. Receptor source: a young man who received the YFV17D yellow fever vaccine.

The table lists this clonotype with many counts. The CDR3 loop is CASSFSGNHYNEQFF. The DNA for the CDR3 is TGTGCCAGCAGCTTTAGCGGGAATCACTACAATGAGCAGTTCTTC. This chain uses TRBV7-9 with TRBJ2-1; 8 bases agree with TRBD2. Germline CDR1 SEHNR, CDR2 FQNEAQ (reference sequence). The CDR3 loop spans 15 amino acids. J gave up 3 bases and V 3 bases, and 4 bases lay outside the gene matches.

The V gene is TRBV15, the J gene TRBJ2-6; D ambiguous. Deletions cut 3 bases from V and 2 bases from J, with 5 bases between. Per germline, CDR1 LNHNV and CDR2 YYDKDF (reference sequence). The CDR3 extends over 14 amino acids. CDR3 coding DNA: TGTGCCACCAGCAGGGGGACTGGGGCCAACGTCCTGACTTTC. Its translation: CATSRGTGANVLTF.

This clonotype was counted between two and nine times. The CDR3 DNA reads TGCGCCAGCAGCTTGCGACGGCCGAACACTGAAGCTTTCTTT. This gives the protein CASSLRRPNTEAFF. The chain links TRBV5-1 to TRBJ1-1; D call uncertain. This CDR3 contains 14 residues. V lost 1 base and J 1 base, leaving 8 bases between the germline ends. From germline, CDR1 is SGHRS and CDR2 YFSETQ.

This clonotype was observed at least ten times. The chain combines TRBV20-1 with TRBJ2-1, with D tentatively TRBD1 or TRBD2 (5 bases each). The CDR3 has 13 residues. Trimming took off 7 bases at V and 2 bases at J, with 12 bases between the two ends. Germline lookup yields CDR1 DFQATT and CDR2 SNEGSKA (reference sequence). CDR3 DNA: TGCAGTGTGGCTAGGGACCCCTACAATGAGCAGTTCTTC. Residues: CSVARDPYNEQFF.

This clonotype was seen repeatedly, ten times or more. The chain uses TRBV19 and TRBJ2-2; TRBD2 agrees at 7 bases. Germline V CDR1 and CDR2: LNHDA, SQIVND (reference sequence). The CDR3 has 15 residues. V shed 6 bases, J shed 7 bases, and the junction held 11 bases outside the gene matches. The CDR3 loop reads CASRQAGRLIGELFF. The CDR3 nucleotides are TGTGCCAGTAGGCAAGCGGGAAGGTTGATCGGGGAGCTGTTTTTT.